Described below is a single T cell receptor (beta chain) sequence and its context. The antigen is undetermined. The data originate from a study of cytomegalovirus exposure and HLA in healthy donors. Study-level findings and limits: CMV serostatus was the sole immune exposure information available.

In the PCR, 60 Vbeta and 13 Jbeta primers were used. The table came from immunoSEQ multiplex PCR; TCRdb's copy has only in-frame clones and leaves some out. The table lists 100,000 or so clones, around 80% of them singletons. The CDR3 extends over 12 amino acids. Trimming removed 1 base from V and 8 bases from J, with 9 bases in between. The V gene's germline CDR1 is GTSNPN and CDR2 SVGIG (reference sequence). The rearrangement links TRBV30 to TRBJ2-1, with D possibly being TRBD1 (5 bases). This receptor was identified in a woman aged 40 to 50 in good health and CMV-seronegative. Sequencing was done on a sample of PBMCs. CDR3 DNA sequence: TGTGCCTGGAGTGCAGGGCGTCATGAGCAGTTCTTC. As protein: CAWSAGRHEQFF.